This is a list of T cell receptor beta chains from one sample in a study of shared clonotypes between healthy human individuals. The assay was immunoSEQ multiplex PCR, and TCRdb's table has in-frame clones only and misses some. Among approximately 600,000 clones listed, 90% to 95% were seen once. Sequencing was done on a sample of naive CD8+ T cells sorted from blood. These receptors all come from a woman aged 25-40 years in good health. CDR3s include the opening cysteine and the closing phenylalanine or tryptophan. D genes are given only for firm matches. Clone size is given for some rows only: seen once, a few or many times, or a class if the clone is expanded.

J gene,V gene,D gene,CDR3 length,clone size,CDR3 protein,CDR3 DNA
TRBJ2-5,TRBV19,TRBD2,15,.,CASSIRTSGLETQYF,TGTGCCAGTAGTATCCGGACTAGCGGCTTGGAGACCCAGTACTTC
TRBJ1-6,TRBV5-4,.,11,.,CASSSQGALHF,TGTGCCAGCAGTTCACAGGGTGCCCTCCACTTT
TRBJ2-7,TRBV11-3,TRBD2,14,.,CASSLDGRASEQYF,TGTGCCAGCAGCTTAGATGGGAGGGCCTCTGAGCAGTACTTC
TRBJ2-3,TRBV27,TRBD2,14,.,CASSWGTSPDTQYF,TGTGCCAGCAGTTGGGGGACTAGTCCAGATACGCAGTATTTT
TRBJ2-5,TRBV28,.,17,.,CASSRIKNRAQQETQYF,TGTGCCAGCAGTAGAATTAAAAACAGGGCGCAACAAGAGACCCAGTACTTC
TRBJ2-7,TRBV27,TRBD1,14,.,CASSFTGTAYEQYF,TGTGCCAGCAGCTTCACCGGGACAGCCTACGAGCAGTACTTC
TRBJ1-4,TRBV4-1,.,16,.,CASTTQGRGTNEKLFF,TGCGCCAGCACGACTCAGGGGCGCGGCACTAATGAAAAACTGTTTTTT
TRBJ2-1,TRBV28,.,18,.,CASSLGDGTFRAYNEQFF,TGTGCCAGCAGTTTAGGGGACGGGACTTTTCGAGCATACAATGAGCAGTTCTTC
TRBJ2-5,TRBV2,.,15,.,CASTSGRPYQETQYF,TGTGCCAGTACCTCTGGGCGGCCTTACCAAGAGACCCAGTACTTC
TRBJ2-6,TRBV28,.,16,.,CASSYSRYSGANVLTF,TGTGCCAGCAGTTATTCTCGGTACTCTGGGGCCAACGTCCTGACTTTC
TRBJ2-1,TRBV27,.,15,.,CASMLSEGTYNEQFF,TGTGCCAGCATGCTTAGTGAGGGTACCTACAATGAGCAGTTCTTC
TRBJ2-1,TRBV29-1,.,13,.,CSVGRTSYNEQFF,TGCAGCGTTGGGAGAACCTCCTACAATGAGCAGTTCTTC
TRBJ1-2,TRBV13,.,13,.,CASSLQGNYGYTF,TGTGCCAGCAGTTTACAGGGTAACTATGGCTACACCTTC
TRBJ1-4,TRBV10-2,.,14,once,CASFSGNLREKLFF,TGCGCCAGCTTCTCCGGGAACCTTCGGGAAAAACTGTTTTTT
TRBJ1-5,TRBV5-5,TRBD1,16,.,CASSSGQGTLGQPQHF,TGTGCCAGCAGCTCAGGACAGGGGACGCTTGGTCAGCCCCAGCATTTT
TRBJ2-7,TRBV5-8,TRBD2,14,.,CASSLAGGPGEQYF,TGTGCCAGCAGTCTAGCGGGAGGACCGGGTGAGCAGTACTTC
TRBJ2-1,TRBV2,TRBD2,15,.,CASSLTSDYYNEQFF,TGTGCCAGCAGCCTCACTAGCGATTACTACAATGAGCAGTTCTTC
TRBJ2-1,TRBV29-1,TRBD1,14,.,CSVEGTGSYNEQFF,TGCAGCGTTGAAGGGACAGGGTCCTACAATGAGCAGTTCTTC
TRBJ1-1,TRBV27,.,11,once,CASIGGTEAFF,TGTGCCAGCATTGGAGGGACTGAAGCTTTCTTT
TRBJ2-7,TRBV28,.,13,.,CASTPRYPYEQYF,TGTGCCAGCACCCCCCGCTACCCCTACGAGCAGTACTTC
TRBJ1-5,TRBV21-1,.,16,.,CASSPGPPGENQPQHF,TGTGCCAGCAGCCCGGGACCCCCTGGGGAAAATCAGCCCCAGCATTTT
TRBJ2-7,TRBV6-5,.,15,.,CASSYSNTGTYEQYF,TGTGCCAGCAGTTACTCGAATACAGGGACCTACGAGCAGTACTTC
TRBJ2-7,TRBV29-1,.,15,.,CSVEERGTSSYEQYF,TGCAGCGTTGAGGAAAGGGGCACCAGCTCCTACGAGCAGTACTTC
TRBJ2-7,TRBV6-1,.,12,.,CASSDDFYEQYF,TGTGCCAGCAGTGATGACTTCTACGAGCAGTACTTC
TRBJ2-3,TRBV9,TRBD2,16,.,CASSAVAGSSTDTQYF,TGTGCCAGCAGCGCAGTAGCGGGGTCTAGCACAGATACGCAGTATTTT
TRBJ1-2,TRBV4-1,.,16,.,CASSQATGLVGYGYTF,TGCGCCAGCAGCCAAGCAACAGGGCTAGTTGGGTATGGCTACACCTTC
TRBJ2-7,TRBV11-2,.,12,.,CASSAQGYEQYF,TGTGCCAGCAGCGCACAGGGTTACGAGCAGTACTTC
TRBJ2-1,TRBV19,TRBD2,14,.,CASSLGEGYNEQFF,TGTGCCAGTAGCTTAGGGGAGGGCTACAATGAGCAGTTCTTC
TRBJ2-1,TRBV7-9,.,15,.,CASSPGERVYNEQFF,TGTGCCAGCAGCCCCGGGGAGCGAGTCTACAATGAGCAGTTCTTC
TRBJ2-7,TRBV29-1,.,14,.,CSVEDIAGPYEQYF,TGCAGCGTTGAAGATATCGCGGGGCCCTACGAGCAGTACTTC
TRBJ2-1,TRBV9,TRBD2,15,.,CASSVGLAGNNEQFF,TGTGCCAGCAGCGTGGGGCTAGCGGGGAACAATGAGCAGTTCTTC
TRBJ2-2,TRBV9,.,13,.,CASSVDGSGELFF,TGTGCCAGCAGCGTGGACGGGTCCGGGGAGCTGTTTTTT
TRBJ2-2,TRBV6-5,TRBD1,16,.,CASSWGQGANTGELFF,TGTGCCAGCAGTTGGGGACAGGGGGCTAACACCGGGGAGCTGTTTTTT
TRBJ1-2,TRBV27,.,13,few,CASSFNSNYGYTF,TGTGCCAGCAGTTTCAACAGCAACTATGGCTACACCTTC
TRBJ1-4,TRBV27,TRBD1,15,.,CASSPQGGTNEKLFF,TGTGCCAGCAGTCCCCAGGGGGGTACTAATGAAAAACTGTTTTTT
TRBJ2-3,TRBV7-6,.,16,once,CASSSPQGVGTDTQYF,TGTGCCAGCAGTTCCCCTCAAGGGGTCGGCACAGATACGCAGTATTTT
TRBJ2-1,TRBV28,TRBD2,14,.,CASSSSGSLAEQFF,TGTGCCAGCAGTTCGAGCGGGAGTTTAGCTGAGCAGTTCTTC
TRBJ2-1,TRBV19,TRBD2,11,.,CASTPGLGQFF,TGTGCCAGTACTCCGGGACTAGGGCAGTTCTTC
TRBJ2-7,TRBV28,.,14,.,CASSLVGRSYEQYF,TGTGCCAGCAGTTTAGTCGGCCGTTCCTACGAGCAGTACTTC
TRBJ1-1,TRBV13,.,16,.,CASSLGFGGSYSEAFF,TGTGCCAGCAGCTTAGGTTTCGGGGGGTCGTACTCTGAAGCTTTCTTT
TRBJ2-3,TRBV4-1,TRBD2,17,.,CASSQEAGTSVADTQYF,TGCGCCAGCAGCCAAGAAGCCGGGACTAGTGTGGCAGATACGCAGTATTTT
TRBJ2-7,TRBV6-5,TRBD2,16,.,CASSFASSGVTYEQYF,TGTGCCAGCAGTTTCGCCTCTAGCGGAGTGACCTACGAGCAGTACTTC
TRBJ1-5,TRBV19,.,13,once,CASSSASYQPQHF,TGTGCCAGTAGTTCGGCTTCATACCAGCCCCAGCATTTT
TRBJ2-7,TRBV6-6,TRBD1,14,.,CASSYGQGSYEQYF,TGTGCCAGCAGTTACGGACAGGGATCCTACGAGCAGTACTTC
TRBJ2-1,TRBV4-2,TRBD2,16,.,CASSQGTSGRWYEQFF,TGTGCCAGCAGCCAAGGAACTAGCGGGAGGTGGTATGAGCAGTTCTTC
TRBJ2-5,TRBV19,TRBD2,13,.,CASSLTSGETQYF,TGTGCCAGTAGTTTGACTAGCGGAGAGACCCAGTACTTC
TRBJ2-1,TRBV28,TRBD2,16,once,CASSSPLAGWNNEQFF,TGTGCCAGCAGTTCCCCTCTAGCGGGATGGAACAATGAGCAGTTCTTC
TRBJ1-4,TRBV27,.,14,.,CASSSQATNEKLFF,TGTGCCAGCAGTTCACAAGCAACTAATGAAAAACTGTTTTTT
TRBJ2-7,TRBV13,.,17,.,CASSLVGAGATGDEQYF,TGTGCCAGCAGCTTAGTAGGGGCAGGGGCAACCGGGGACGAGCAGTACTTC
TRBJ2-7,TRBV7-9,TRBD1,17,.,CASRTQRPGQPTYEQYF,TGTGCCAGCAGAACTCAGCGGCCGGGACAGCCGACCTACGAGCAGTACTTC
TRBJ2-7,TRBV6-1,.,14,.,CASSEEQSHYEQYF,TGTGCCAGCAGCGAGGAACAATCCCACTACGAGCAGTACTTC
TRBJ2-7,TRBV5-6,TRBD2,19,.,CASSLWLTSSAWSSYEQYF,TGTGCCAGCAGCTTGTGGTTGACTAGCTCTGCCTGGAGCTCCTACGAGCAGTACTTC
TRBJ2-2,TRBV4-1,.,17,.,CASSQGRGGDSTGELFF,TGCGCCAGCAGCCAAGGTCGAGGAGGCGACTCCACCGGGGAGCTGTTTTTT
TRBJ2-3,TRBV25-1,TRBD1,18,once,CASSDASGQGVLTDTQYF,TGTGCCAGCAGTGATGCTTCTGGACAGGGGGTTCTCACAGATACGCAGTATTTT
TRBJ1-5,TRBV6-5,.,13,.,CASSVGAGQPQHF,TGTGCCAGCAGTGTAGGGGCCGGGCAGCCCCAGCATTTT